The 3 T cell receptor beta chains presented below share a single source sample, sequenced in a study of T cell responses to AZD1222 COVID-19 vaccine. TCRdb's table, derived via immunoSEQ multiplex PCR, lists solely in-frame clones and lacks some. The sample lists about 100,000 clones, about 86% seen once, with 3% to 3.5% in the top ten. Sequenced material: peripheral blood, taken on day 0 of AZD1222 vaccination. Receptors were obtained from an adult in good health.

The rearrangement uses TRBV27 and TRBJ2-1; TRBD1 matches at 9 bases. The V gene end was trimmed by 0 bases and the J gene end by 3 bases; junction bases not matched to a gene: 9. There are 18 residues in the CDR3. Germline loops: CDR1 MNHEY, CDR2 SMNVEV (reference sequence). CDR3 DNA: TGTGCCAGCAGTTTATCGAGAACACAGGGGGCAATCTACAATGAGCAGTTCTTC. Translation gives CASSLSRTQGAIYNEQFF.

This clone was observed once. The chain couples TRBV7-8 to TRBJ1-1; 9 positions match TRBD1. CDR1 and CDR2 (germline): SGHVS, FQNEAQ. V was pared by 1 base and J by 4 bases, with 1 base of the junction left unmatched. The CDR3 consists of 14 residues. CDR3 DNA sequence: TGTGCCAGCAGCTTAGGGACAGGGGCCACTGAAGCTTTCTTT. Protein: CASSLGTGATEAFF.

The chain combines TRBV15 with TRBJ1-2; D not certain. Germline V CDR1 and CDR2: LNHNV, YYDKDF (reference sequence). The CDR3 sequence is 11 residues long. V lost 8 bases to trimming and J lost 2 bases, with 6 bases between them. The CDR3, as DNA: TGTGCCACCTTAGGGAACTATGGCTACACCTTC. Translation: CATLGNYGYTF. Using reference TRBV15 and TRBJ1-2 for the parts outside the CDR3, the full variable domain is DAMVIQNPRYQVTQFGKPVTLSCSQTLNHNVMYWYQQKSSQAPKLLFHYYDKDFNNEADTPDNFQSRRPNTSFCFLDIRSPGLGDTAMYLCATLGNYGYTFGSGTRLTVV.